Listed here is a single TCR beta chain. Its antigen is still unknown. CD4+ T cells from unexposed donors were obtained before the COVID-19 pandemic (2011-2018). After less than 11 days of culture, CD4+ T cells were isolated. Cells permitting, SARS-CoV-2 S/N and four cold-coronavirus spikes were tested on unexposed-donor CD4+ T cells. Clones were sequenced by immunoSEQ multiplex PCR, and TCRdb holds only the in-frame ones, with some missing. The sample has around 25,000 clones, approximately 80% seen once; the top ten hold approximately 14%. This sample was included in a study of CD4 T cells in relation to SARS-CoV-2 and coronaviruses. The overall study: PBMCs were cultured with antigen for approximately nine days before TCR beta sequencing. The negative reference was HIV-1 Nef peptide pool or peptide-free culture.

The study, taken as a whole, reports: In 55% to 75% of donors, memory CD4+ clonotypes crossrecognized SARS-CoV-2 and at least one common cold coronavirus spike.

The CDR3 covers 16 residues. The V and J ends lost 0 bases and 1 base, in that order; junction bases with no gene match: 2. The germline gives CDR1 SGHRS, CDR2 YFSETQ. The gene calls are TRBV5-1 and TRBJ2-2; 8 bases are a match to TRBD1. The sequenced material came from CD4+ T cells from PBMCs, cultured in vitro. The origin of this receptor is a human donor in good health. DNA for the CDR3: TGCGCCAGCAGCTTGGGGGGGACAGGGAACACCGGGGAGCTGTTTTTT. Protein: CASSLGGTGNTGELFF.